One sample yielded the 14 T cell receptor beta chains listed below, sequenced in a study of blood T cell repertoires in COVID-19. Here immunoSEQ multiplex PCR was the method, and the copy in TCRdb shows in-frame clones only, minus some. The sample carries roughly 130,000 clones, under 80% recorded once. Source material: peripheral blood. These receptors originate from a man older than 75 with acute or convalescent COVID-19.

The rearrangement joins TRBV7-2 to TRBJ2-2; 9 bases align to TRBD1. Germline trimming cut 4 bases from V and 1 base from J; bases unmatched to any gene: 4. The CDR3 totals 16 residues. Germline CDR1 is SGHTA and CDR2 is FQGNSA. The CDR3 coding sequence is TGTGCCAGCAGCTCCCCGGGACAGGGGAACACCGGGGAGCTGTTTTTT. Amino acids: CASSSPGQGNTGELFF.

This clone was counted between two and nine times. The chain links TRBV7-3 to TRBJ2-3; 8 bases are shared with TRBD1. Trimming took 5 bases from V and 2 from J; bases not matched to a gene: 9. The germline V gene encodes CDR1 SGHTA and CDR2 FQGTGA. CDR3 length: 16 amino acids. The CDR3 DNA is TGTGCCAGCAGCACAAGGGGGACAGGAGCCACAGATACGCAGTATTTT. Protein sequence: CASSTRGTGATDTQYF.

This chain joins TRBV20-1 and TRBJ1-1; the D gene is possibly TRBD1 (5 bases). In germline, CDR1 is DFQATT, CDR2 SNEGSKA (reference sequence). V lost 3 bases to trimming and J lost 5 bases, with 13 bases between them. This CDR3 region has 13 residues. Here the CDR3 DNA reads TGCAGTGCTAGTGCCGGGGGGTATACTGAAGCTTTCTTT. Protein product: CSASAGGYTEAFF.

This clone was observed once. The chain carries TRBV6-2 or TRBV6-3 and TRBJ1-2; D call uncertain. CDR1 is MNHEY, CDR2 SVGEGT, per germline. This CDR3 contains 16 residues. V shed 2 bases and J shed 5 bases, with 18 bases lying between them. CDR3 DNA sequence: TGTGCCAGCAGTTACGGTCACCCCACCGGGGTTTATGGCTACACCTTC. Amino acids: CASSYGHPTGVYGYTF.

The chain carries TRBV11-2 and TRBJ1-6, with D unclear. With 2 bases removed from V and 8 bases from J, the gap between germline ends came to 10 bases. Germline CDR1 reads SGHAT; CDR2 reads FQNNGV. CDR3 length: 14 amino acids. CDR3 sequence (DNA): TGTGCCAGCAGCTTACGTCCTAGCGATTCACCCCTCCACTTT. Protein: CASSLRPSDSPLHF. Combining the CDR3 with reference TRBV11-2 and TRBJ1-6 gives the whole variable domain EAGVAQSPRYKIIEKRQSVAFWCNPISGHATLYWYQQILGQGPKLLIQFQNNGVVDDSQLPKDRFSAERLKGVDSTLKIQPAKLEDSAVYLCASSLRPSDSPLHFGNGTRLTVT.

The genes are TRBV12-3 or TRBV12-4 and TRBJ1-1; no definite D call. The CDR3 totals 13 residues. V was shortened by 1 base and J by 6 bases, with 9 bases between the two germline ends. Here the CDR3 reads CASSLVRGAEAFF. The CDR3 nucleotides are TGTGCCAGCAGTTTAGTCCGGGGTGCTGAAGCTTTCTTT.

This sequence joins TRBV6-6 and TRBJ1-6, with D possibly TRBD1 on 6 matching bases. The CDR3 spans 13 residues. CDR1 MNHNY and CDR2 SVGAGI come from the germline V gene (reference sequence). Trimming shortened V by 5 bases and J by 9 bases, and 11 bases separated the two germline ends. DNA for the CDR3: TGTGCCAGCAGTCTACGGGGGGCTTCACCCCTCCACTTT. It codes for CASSLRGASPLHF.

The chain couples TRBV7-8 to TRBJ1-2, with 8 bases matching TRBD1. The CDR3 loop spans 16 amino acids. The trim removed 5 bases at V and 1 base at J, leaving 9 bases unmatched. The germline gives CDR1 SGHVS, CDR2 FQNEAQ. The CDR3 sequence is CASSPPRTGGNYGYTF. In DNA form, the CDR3 reads TGTGCCAGCAGCCCCCCCCGAACAGGGGGTAACTATGGCTACACCTTC. The full variable domain, in which reference TRBV7-8 and TRBJ1-2 provide the parts outside the CDR3, is GAGVSQSPRYKVAKRGQDVALRCDPISGHVSLFWYQQALGQGPEFLTYFQNEAQLDKSGLPSDRFFAERPEGSVSTLKIQRTQQEDSAVYLCASSPPRTGGNYGYTFGSGTRLTVV.

The V and J genes are TRBV7-2 and TRBJ2-1; D call uncertain. Trimming shortened V by 5 bases and J by 5 bases, and 7 bases separated the two germline ends. Germline V lookup: CDR1 SGHTA, CDR2 FQGNSA. The CDR3 runs to 12 residues. The CDR3 region is CASSLRNNEQFF. CDR3 nucleotides: TGTGCCAGCAGCCTCAGAAACAATGAGCAGTTCTTC.

V and J are TRBV7-2 and TRBJ1-2; TRBD1 matches 7 bases. CDR1 is SGHTA and CDR2 is FQGNSA in the germline V gene. The CDR3 has 15 residues. V dropped 5 bases and J dropped 2; count of bases not matched to a gene: 8. CDR3 loop: CASSPAGQTNYGYTF. CDR3 bases: TGTGCCAGCAGCCCCGCGGGACAGACGAACTATGGCTACACCTTC.

This clone was seen only a few times. The V and J genes are TRBV6-1 and TRBJ2-7; D might be TRBD1 (6 bases). The length of the CDR3 is 16 residues. Per germline, CDR1 MNHNS and CDR2 SASEGT. The ends were cut back, 1 base at V and 3 bases at J, with 16 bases in the middle. This CDR3 is CASSEGSARGYYEQYF. The CDR3 DNA reads TGTGCCAGCAGTGAAGGGTCGGCCAGGGGATACTACGAGCAGTACTTC.

V gene TRBV5-8 combines with J gene TRBJ2-7; 7 nucleotides align to TRBD2. The J segment lost 3 bases and the V segment lost 5 bases, leaving 14 bases of the junction unmatched. The CDR3 is made up of 16 amino acids. The V gene's germline CDR1 is SGHTS and CDR2 YDEGEE. The CDR3 sequence: CASRLPGSGANYEQYF. The CDR3 coding sequence is TGTGCCAGCAGGCTCCCAGGGAGCGGGGCCAACTACGAGCAGTACTTC.

Points on this clone: This may arise from a read error, as a much more abundant clone is one base away. The V and J genes are TRBV10-3 and TRBJ1-5, with D perhaps matching TRBD1 (5 bases). The CDR3 is made up of 14 amino acids. V shed 8 bases and J shed 7 bases, with 18 bases lying between them. Germline CDR1 ENHRY, CDR2 SYGVKD. The CDR3 reads CAIRGGGGEQPQHF. The CDR3 DNA is TGTGCCATCCGTGGGGGGGGAGGGGAACAGCCCCAGCATTTT.

The V gene is TRBV7-2, the J gene TRBJ2-5; D is perhaps TRBD2 (7 bases). The CDR3 length is 15 residues. From germline, CDR1 is SGHTA and CDR2 FQGNSA. V shed 2 bases and J shed 5 bases, with 15 bases lying between them. CDR3 nucleotide sequence: TGTGCCAGCAGCTTACTTCCGGGGGGCAGGGAGACCCAGTACTTC. This translates into CASSLLPGGRETQYF.